These 31 T cell receptor beta chains originate from one sample sequenced in a study of blood T cell repertoires in COVID-19. TCRdb's table, derived via immunoSEQ multiplex PCR, lists solely in-frame clones and lacks some. The sample has 440,000 or so clones, 70% to 90% seen once; the top ten hold roughly 1.6%. Specimen: peripheral blood. The receptors derive from a woman in her thirties or forties with COVID-19, enrolled during active disease.

This clone was detected only once. The J gene is TRBJ2-1, the V gene TRBV11-2; maybe TRBD1 (6 bases). This CDR3 spans 16 amino acids. Per germline, CDR1 SGHAT and CDR2 FQNNGV. Trimming stripped 1 base from V and 4 bases from J, with 14 bases between. CDR3 residues: CASSLGGQGPYNEQFF. The CDR3 nucleotides read TGTGCCAGCAGCTTAGGGGGCCAGGGGCCATACAATGAGCAGTTCTTC.

The chain has TRBV5-1 and TRBJ1-6; D possibly corresponds to TRBD1 (6 bases). This CDR3 contains 15 residues. CDR1 is SGHRS and CDR2 is YFSETQ in the germline V gene. V dropped 5 bases and J dropped 6 bases, with 15 bases sitting between them. As DNA, the CDR3 is TGCGCCAGCAGGACGACAGGTGGCTTTAATTCACCCCTCCACTTT. This encodes CASRTTGGFNSPLHF. Together with reference TRBV5-1 and TRBJ1-6, the CDR3 gives the full variable domain: KAGVTQTPRYLIKTRGQQVTLSCSPISGHRSVSWYQQTPGQGLQFLFEYFSETQRNKGNFPGRFSGRQFSNSRSEMNVSTLELGDSALYLCASRTTGGFNSPLHFGNGTRLTVT.

This chain uses TRBV29-1 with TRBJ1-2; D is possibly TRBD1 (5 bases). The CDR3 covers 12 residues. In germline, CDR1 is SQVTM, CDR2 ANQGSEA. The germline V and J ends were trimmed by 4 bases and 5 bases, with 11 bases remaining between them. The CDR3 nucleotides read TGCAGCGTTGGCGCAGGGAAGTATGGCTACACCTTC. Protein sequence: CSVGAGKYGYTF.

The gene calls are TRBV28 and TRBJ1-2; TRBD1 matches at 8 bases. CDR1 and CDR2 (germline): MDHEN, SYDVKM. J gave up 7 bases and V 6 bases, and 4 bases lay outside the gene matches. The CDR3 is 12 amino acids. The CDR3 here is CASSQTGVGYTF. CDR3 bases: TGTGCCAGCAGCCAGACAGGGGTTGGCTACACCTTC.

The chain employs TRBV5-4 and TRBJ2-1, with 14 bases aligning to TRBD2. Germline-derived CDR1 and CDR2 are SGHNT and YYREEE (reference sequence). V lost 5 bases to trimming and J lost 3 bases; unmatched junction nucleotides: 13. The CDR3 is 19 residues long. For the CDR3, the DNA is TGTGCCAGCAGTTCGCCCAAGACTAGCGGGGGGGCTAACTACAATGAGCAGTTCTTC. Its protein product is CASSSPKTSGGANYNEQFF.

The chain carries TRBV7-2 and TRBJ1-3; 7 bases are shared with TRBD1. CDR1 is SGHTA, CDR2 FQGNSA, per germline. The CDR3 is made up of 14 amino acids. The V segment lost 5 bases and the J segment 7 bases; nucleotides outside the gene matches: 8. DNA for the CDR3: TGTGCCAGCAGCCCGACAGGGCTAGGCAACACCATATATTTT. As protein: CASSPTGLGNTIYF. The variable domain in full, with the rest retrieved from reference TRBV7-2 and TRBJ1-3, is GAGVSQSPSNKVTEKGKDVELRCDPISGHTALYWYRQSLGQGLEFLIYFQGNSAPDKSGLPSDRFSAERTGGSVSTLTIQRTQQEDSAVYLCASSPTGLGNTIYFGEGSWLTVV.

The genes are TRBV10-3 and TRBJ2-3, with 9 bases lining up with TRBD1. Germline trimming cut 8 bases from V and 5 bases from J; bases unmatched to any gene: 14. The germline V gene encodes CDR1 ENHRY and CDR2 SYGVKD. The CDR3 is made up of 16 amino acids. CDR3: CAIRLTGGGFEDTQYF. CDR3 DNA sequence: TGTGCCATCCGCTTGACAGGGGGAGGATTCGAAGATACGCAGTATTTT.

In its sample, this clone was seen a few times. The chain is built from TRBV7-8 and TRBJ2-7; TRBD1 aligns across 7 bases. After removal of 5 bases from V and 2 bases from J, the junction contained 9 bases not matched to a gene. The CDR3 covers 15 residues. Germline CDR1 is SGHVS and CDR2 is FQNEAQ. The CDR3: CASSPLTGDPYEQYF. Here the CDR3 DNA reads TGTGCCAGCAGCCCTTTAACAGGGGACCCCTACGAGCAGTACTTC. The complete variable domain, with remaining parts taken from reference TRBV7-8 and TRBJ2-7, reads GAGVSQSPRYKVAKRGQDVALRCDPISGHVSLFWYQQALGQGPEFLTYFQNEAQLDKSGLPSDRFFAERPEGSVSTLKIQRTQQEDSAVYLCASSPLTGDPYEQYFGPGTRLTVT.

This chain's CDR3 is CASRRSGLNNEQFF. CDR3 nucleotide sequence: TGTGCCAGTCGAAGGTCGGGATTGAACAATGAGCAGTTCTTC. The chain uses TRBV28 and TRBJ2-1; TRBD2 is a possible D gene (5 bases). V gave up 9 bases and J gave up 5 bases, with 17 bases separating them. CDR1 MDHEN and CDR2 SYDVKM come from the germline V gene. The CDR3 is 14 amino acids.

J is TRBJ1-4 and V is TRBV19; D might be TRBD1 (5 bases). V was clipped by 2 bases and J by 13 bases, with 23 bases between them. The CDR3 is 16 residues long. Germline CDR1 reads LNHDA; CDR2 reads SQIVND (reference sequence). CDR3 protein: CASSIPLAGSAGRLFF. CDR3 DNA sequence: TGTGCCAGTAGTATACCCCTGGCGGGATCCGCGGGACGACTGTTTTTT.

This chain links TRBV28 with TRBJ2-4, with 8 bases that match TRBD1. CDR1 and CDR2 (germline): MDHEN, SYDVKM. The J segment lost 0 bases and the V segment lost 4 bases, leaving 2 bases of the junction unmatched. The CDR3 runs to 15 residues. The CDR3 DNA follows: TGTGCCAGCAGTTCACAGGGGGTAGCCAAAAACATTCAGTACTTC. It codes for CASSSQGVAKNIQYF.

Concerning this clone itself: Other nucleotide sequences in the sample specify the same CDR3. This chain connects TRBV7-3 to TRBJ2-3, with D perhaps TRBD1 (6 bases). V shed 3 bases and J shed 6 bases, with 10 bases lying between them. Per germline, CDR1 SGHTA and CDR2 FQGTGA. This CDR3 region has 13 residues. CDR3 coding DNA: TGTGCCAGCAGCTTGGCAGGGGCGGATACGCAGTATTTT. Its translation is CASSLAGADTQYF.

The chain is built from TRBV5-1 and TRBJ2-5; unclear D gene. The CDR3 covers 14 residues. Germline V gene sequence: CDR1 SGHRS, CDR2 YFSETQ. The V end lost 3 bases, the J end lost 1 base, and 10 bases lay between the germline ends. CDR3 coding DNA: TGCGCCAGCAGCTCAAAGACAAGCCAAGAGACCCAGTACTTC. It specifies CASSSKTSQETQYF.

The genes are TRBV5-1 and TRBJ2-1; 8 positions match TRBD2. CDR1 and CDR2 from the germline V gene are SGHRS and YFSETQ. The CDR3 runs to 19 residues. The ends lost 1 base at V and 6 bases at J; junction bases unmatched: 18. The DNA for the CDR3 is TGCGCCAGCAGCTTGTGGGGGAGGGAGGCTAGCGGGTTCTCCAATGAGCAGTTCTTC. Translated, it gives CASSLWGREASGFSNEQFF.

This clone was counted between two and nine times. The rearrangement links TRBV5-6 to TRBJ2-3; possible D gene TRBD2, 6 bases. CDR3 size: 14 residues. The ends were cut back, 4 bases at V and 5 bases at J, with 14 bases in the middle. Germline V gives CDR1 SGHDT, CDR2 YYEEEE. The CDR3 is CASSGARGGDTQYF. The CDR3 DNA is TGTGCCAGCAGCGGGGCCCGGGGAGGAGATACGCAGTATTTT.

The CDR3 DNA follows: TGTGCCAGCAGCTTGTCAGGGGGCAGGGGAGGCTACACCTTC. The encoded protein is CASSLSGGRGGYTF. The gene calls are TRBV7-3 and TRBJ1-2; 8 bases map to TRBD1. V was clipped by 3 bases and J by 8 bases; unmatched bases: 8. The CDR3 has 14 amino acids. The germline gives CDR1 SGHTA, CDR2 FQGTGA.

The chain combines TRBV19 with TRBJ1-2; 7 bases line up with TRBD1. V lost 4 bases to trimming and J lost 8 bases; unmatched junction nucleotides: 10. The CDR3 length is 14 residues. Germline assignment: CDR1 LNHDA and CDR2 SQIVND (reference sequence). CDR3: CASSTQYRGGGYTF. The DNA of the CDR3 is TGTGCCAGTAGTACACAGTACAGGGGAGGCGGCTACACCTTC.

The chain couples TRBV28 to TRBJ1-5; D is unresolved. The CDR3 is 14 amino acids. Per the germline V gene, CDR1 is MDHEN and CDR2 is SYDVKM. The V end lost 3 bases, the J end lost 3 bases, and 9 bases lay between the germline ends. In DNA, the CDR3 is TGTGCCAGCAGTTTTCAGGACTACAATCAGCCCCAGCATTTT. Translation: CASSFQDYNQPQHF. Drawing the rest from reference TRBV28 and TRBJ1-5, the complete variable domain is DVKVTQSSRYLVKRTGEKVFLECVQDMDHENMFWYRQDPGLGLRLIYFSYDVKMKEKGDIPEGYSVSREKKERFSLILESASTNQTSMYLCASSFQDYNQPQHFGDGTRLSIL.

This clone was counted between two and nine times. The J gene is TRBJ2-1, the V gene TRBV2; 8 bases are shared with TRBD1. CDR1 SNHLY and CDR2 FYNNEI come from the germline V gene. Trimming took 7 bases from V and 4 from J; bases not matched to a gene: 6. This CDR3 region has 14 residues. The CDR3 spells CASNRDRPYNEQFF. CDR3 nucleotide sequence: TGTGCCAGCAATAGGGACAGGCCATACAATGAGCAGTTCTTC.

This chain connects TRBV7-2 to TRBJ1-2, with D unclear. Looked up from germline, CDR1 is SGHTA and CDR2 is FQGNSA. This CDR3 contains 16 residues. The V and J ends lost 5 bases and 6 bases respectively, with 22 bases between them. The CDR3 DNA sequence: TGTGCCAGCAGCATACGAGGACCGCTACCCGGGAATGGCTACACCTTC. Its protein product is CASSIRGPLPGNGYTF.

The chain has TRBV2 and TRBJ1-4; a weak D match, TRBD1 (6 bases). V lost 8 bases and J lost 2, with 15 bases in between. CDR3 size: 15 residues. Per the germline V gene, CDR1 is SNHLY and CDR2 is FYNNEI. This CDR3 reads CASHPGGYTNEKLFF. The CDR3 nucleotides are TGTGCCAGCCACCCGGGGGGCTATACTAATGAAAAACTGTTTTTT. Supplemented by reference TRBV2 and TRBJ1-4, the full variable domain reads EPEVTQTPSHQVTQMGQEVILRCVPISNHLYFYWYRQILGQKVEFLVSFYNNEISEKSEIFDDQFSVERPDGSNFTLKIRSTKLEDSAMYFCASHPGGYTNEKLFFGSGTQLSVL.

The chain links TRBV28 to TRBJ2-1; 10 positions match TRBD2. This CDR3 spans 13 amino acids. The germline V gene has CDR1 MDHEN and CDR2 SYDVKM. With 10 bases clipped from V and 6 bases from J, the junction kept 6 bases outside the gene matches. The CDR3: CATLLAGTNEQFF. Here the CDR3 DNA reads TGTGCCACTTTACTAGCGGGGACCAATGAGCAGTTCTTC.

The gene calls are TRBV3-1 (or the pseudogene TRBV3-2) and TRBJ2-3; D may be TRBD2 (7 bases). The CDR3 consists of 16 residues. Germline lookup yields CDR1 LGHDT and CDR2 YNNKEL (reference sequence). The V and J ends lost 0 bases and 3 bases respectively, with 13 bases between them. The CDR3 reads CASSQDPAGATDTQYF. CDR3 sequence (DNA): TGTGCCAGCAGCCAAGATCCGGCGGGGGCTACAGATACGCAGTATTTT.

The rearrangement joins TRBV3-1 (or the pseudogene TRBV3-2) to TRBJ1-6; maybe TRBD1 (6 bases). V lost 7 bases and J lost 9, with 16 bases in between. Germline CDR1 reads LGHDT; CDR2 reads YNNKEL (reference sequence). This CDR3 is 14 amino acids long. The DNA for the CDR3 is TGTGCCAGCACCCTACAGGGAGGGGGTTCACCCCTCCACTTT. This codes for CASTLQGGGSPLHF.

The CDR3 coding sequence is TGTGCCAGCAGTGAACTAGGGGGAGTAGGGAATGAGCAGTTCTTC. Translation gives CASSELGGVGNEQFF. The chain joins TRBV6-4 to TRBJ2-1, with a tentative D call TRBD1 (6 bases). V lost 3 bases and J 7 bases, leaving 16 bases between the germline ends. The CDR3 loop spans 15 amino acids. The V gene's germline CDR1 is MRHNA and CDR2 SNTAGT.

The chain recombines TRBV15 with TRBJ2-7; 8 bases are shared with TRBD2. The CDR3 consists of 14 residues. V was clipped by 5 bases and J by 3 bases; unmatched bases: 6. The germline gives CDR1 LNHNV, CDR2 YYDKDF (reference sequence). The DNA of the CDR3 is TGTGCCACCAGCCACGGGGGGGGTTTCTACGAGCAGTACTTC. It encodes CATSHGGGFYEQYF.

V and J are TRBV7-2 and TRBJ2-2; maybe TRBD2 (6 bases). V gave up 2 bases and J gave up 2 bases, with 9 bases separating them. The germline gives CDR1 SGHTA, CDR2 FQGNSA. The CDR3 extends over 15 amino acids. CDR3 in DNA: TGTGCCAGCAGCTTACTTAGCGGTAACACCGGGGAGCTGTTTTTT. Translation: CASSLLSGNTGELFF.

The V call is TRBV7-2, the J call TRBJ2-1; TRBD2 might be the D (6 bases). CDR3 length: 14 amino acids. V gave up 5 bases and J gave up 6 bases, with 14 bases separating them. Germline CDR1 and CDR2: SGHTA and FQGNSA. CDR3: CASSRVREGNEQFF. The DNA of the CDR3 is TGTGCCAGCAGCAGGGTGCGGGAAGGCAATGAGCAGTTCTTC.

This CDR3 reads CAWSGDKNQPQHF. The DNA of the CDR3 is TGTGCCTGGAGTGGGGACAAGAATCAGCCCCAGCATTTT. The chain has TRBV30 and TRBJ1-5; weak D call: TRBD1 (6 bases). This CDR3 contains 13 residues. Trimming removed 1 base from V and 4 bases from J, with 8 bases in between. Germline lookup yields CDR1 GTSNPN and CDR2 SVGIG (reference sequence).

V is TRBV2 and J is TRBJ1-4, with a possible D match to TRBD1 (5 bases). The CDR3 contains 14 residues. Looked up from germline, CDR1 is SNHLY and CDR2 is FYNNEI. V was trimmed by 7 bases and J by 7 bases, leaving 16 bases between them. CDR3 sequence (DNA): TGTGCCAGCATAGCGGGGCCCTGGGGTGAAAAACTGTTTTTT. It is translated as CASIAGPWGEKLFF.

The rearrangement uses TRBV6-5 and TRBJ2-7, with no clear D. Germline values: CDR1 MNHEY, CDR2 SVGAGI. V lost 6 bases and J 4 bases, leaving 13 bases between the germline ends. This CDR3 has 13 residues. The CDR3 coding sequence is TGTGCCAGCAGGGTGGGTAACAGATACGAGCAGTACTTC. It specifies CASRVGNRYEQYF.